These 3 T cell receptor beta chains were sequenced from one sample in a study of blood T cell repertoires in COVID-19. Method: immunoSEQ multiplex PCR; TCRdb's copy keeps in-frame clones and lacks some. Of approximately 210,000 clones detected, about 88% appear once; the ten largest clones hold 4% to 6%. The sequencing sample was made of peripheral blood. Receptors were obtained from a woman between 40 and 55 years old with acute or convalescent COVID-19.

This chain uses TRBV11-2 with TRBJ2-3; 10 bases are shared with TRBD2. Unmatched junction bases numbered 7, after V lost 5 bases and J lost 2 bases. The CDR3 spans 16 residues. Germline V CDR1 and CDR2: SGHAT, FQNNGV. The CDR3 reads CASSLKRGGFTDTQYF. The DNA of the CDR3 is TGTGCCAGCAGCCTAAAGCGGGGGGGCTTCACAGATACGCAGTATTTT.

The chain joins TRBV1 to TRBJ2-1; the listed D gene, TRBD2, was not tested against the DNA. TRBV1 is marked as a pseudogene. The CDR3 covers 16 residues. In nucleotides, the CDR3 is TGCACCAGCAGCCAAGTGCTGCCGACTAGGTTTGGGGAGCAGTTCTTC. This translates into CTSSQVLPTRFGEQFF.

The V call is TRBV19, the J call TRBJ2-6; perhaps TRBD1 as D (5 bases). The CDR3 covers 15 residues. The germline V and J ends were trimmed by 5 bases and 2 bases, with 10 bases remaining between them. Germline lookup yields CDR1 LNHDA and CDR2 SQIVND (reference sequence). CDR3 in amino acids: CASSARVPGANVLTF. In DNA, the CDR3 is TGTGCCAGTAGTGCCAGGGTACCTGGGGCCAACGTCCTGACTTTC.